Following are 23 T cell receptor beta chains from one sample sequenced in a study of identical twins' blood T cells. TCRdb reanalysed the 5' RACE reads using MiXCR and keeps one entry per CDR3 protein. The sample contains 350,000 to 450,000 distinct CDR3 sequences, 28% of which appear only once. Sequencing was carried out using PBMCs. The receptors come from a woman between 18 and 55 years old in good health.

In its sample, this clonotype was seen a few times. The CDR3 nucleotides are TGCAGTGCTAGAGATTCACAGGGTGGTGGTGAGCAGTTCTTC. This encodes CSARDSQGGGEQFF. The chain joins TRBV20-1 to TRBJ2-1; D may be TRBD1 (6 bases). Germline loops: CDR1 DFQATT, CDR2 SNEGSKA (reference sequence). There are 14 residues in the CDR3. V lost 0 bases and J 9 bases, leaving 15 bases between the germline ends.

This clonotype has more than one count but fewer than ten. The J gene is TRBJ1-2, the V gene TRBV12-3 or TRBV12-4; 8 bases line up with TRBD1. The CDR3 totals 12 residues. After removal of 7 bases from V and 6 bases from J, the junction contained 4 bases not matched to a gene. The CDR3 region is CASTSTGDGYTF. The CDR3 DNA follows: TGTGCCAGCACCTCGACAGGGGATGGCTACACCTTC.

This clonotype was observed many times. The CDR3 loop is CASSLYGLAGGRNWELFF. CDR3 DNA sequence: TGTGCCAGCAGTTTATACGGACTAGCGGGAGGGCGGAATTGGGAGCTGTTTTTT. The chain has TRBV6-6 and TRBJ2-2; 15 nucleotides match TRBD2. The V gene end was trimmed by 4 bases and the J gene end by 9 bases; junction bases not matched to a gene: 12. There are 18 residues in the CDR3. From germline, CDR1 is MNHNY and CDR2 SVGAGI (reference sequence).

A note on this clonotype: One end of the junction fails to match germline, which may point to a read error. The rearrangement joins TRBV12-3 or TRBV12-4 to TRBJ2-5, with D possibly TRBD2 on 6 matching bases. The CDR3 is 14 amino acids. CDR3 protein: CSSSLTLGGETQYF. As DNA, the CDR3 is TGTTCCAGCAGTTTAACCTTGGGGGGAGAGACCCAGTACTTC.

Turning to this clonotype: One end of the junction does not line up with germline, which may come from a read error. This chain links TRBV6-1 with TRBJ1-6; no clear D. The CDR3 contains 14 residues. Germline V gene sequence: CDR1 MNHNS, CDR2 SASEGT. The CDR3 DNA sequence: TGTGCCGGCAGTGAAGATGTAGTAAGGTCACCCCTCCACTTT. This translates into CAGSEDVVRSPLHF.

The rearrangement links TRBV10-1 to TRBJ2-5; D gene unclear. The CDR3 runs 13 residues. Trimming removed 2 bases from V and 3 bases from J, with 7 bases in between. Germline V gene data show CDR1 as WNHNN and CDR2 as SYGVQD (reference sequence). CDR3 in DNA: TGCGCCAGCAGTGAGAATCCTAAAGAGACCCAGTACTTC. It encodes CASSENPKETQYF.

This clonotype has just one count. The junction departs from the called germline gene at one end, perhaps through a read error. The chain employs TRBV5-1 and TRBJ1-1; TRBD1 is a possible D gene (5 bases). Per the germline V gene, CDR1 is SGHRS and CDR2 is YFSETQ. CDR3 size: 13 residues. CDR3 bases: TGCACCAGCAGCGTACAGGAGAACACTGAAGCTTTCTTT. As protein: CTSSVQENTEAFF.

This clonotype occurred many times. The chain joins TRBV10-3 to TRBJ1-2; no definite D call. The V end was cut by 0 bases, the J end by 4 bases, with 6 bases between. The CDR3 runs 13 residues. Germline V gene data show CDR1 as ENHRY and CDR2 as SYGVKD. The CDR3 region is CAISESNSYGYTF. CDR3 DNA sequence: TGTGCCATCAGTGAGTCCAACAGCTATGGCTACACCTTC.

This clonotype was found a few times. The chain is built from TRBV29-1 and TRBJ1-2; D uncertain. Germline CDR1 and CDR2: SQVTM and ANQGSEA. The CDR3 loop spans 13 amino acids. Trimming took off 1 base at V and 3 bases at J, with 9 bases between the two ends. In nucleotides, the CDR3 is TGCAGCGTTGAAGGAGACAAATACTATGGCTACACCTTC. This gives the protein CSVEGDKYYGYTF.

The CDR3 sequence: CASSELPTGTGTREAFF. The CDR3 nucleotides are TGTGCCAGCAGCGAATTGCCAACCGGGACAGGAACACGGGAAGCTTTCTTT. J is TRBJ1-1 and V is TRBV9; 8 bases map to TRBD1. The germline CDR1 and CDR2 sequences are SGDLS and YYNGEE. There are 17 residues in the CDR3. The ends lost 3 bases at V and 8 bases at J; junction bases unmatched: 18.

This clonotype was seen many times. The V call is TRBV7-9, the J call TRBJ1-5, with D perhaps matching TRBD1 (5 bases). The V and J ends lost 4 bases and 11 bases respectively, with 12 bases between them. The CDR3 loop spans 12 amino acids. Germline V gene lookup returns CDR1 SEHNR and CDR2 FQNEAQ (reference sequence). CDR3 in amino acids: CASSWGAMAQHF. CDR3 sequence (DNA): TGTGCCAGCAGCTGGGGCGCCATGGCCCAGCATTTT.

This clonotype was found a few times. The chain has TRBV2 and TRBJ2-3, with D possibly TRBD2 on 7 matching bases. This CDR3 has 14 amino acids. Trimming left V 2 bases short and J 5 bases short, with 11 bases between. Germline-derived CDR1 and CDR2 are SNHLY and FYNNEI. The CDR3 protein is CASSEPGGGDTQYF. CDR3 nucleotides: TGTGCCAGCAGTGAACCGGGGGGCGGAGATACGCAGTATTTT.

The chain links TRBV19 to TRBJ1-1; D is undetermined. Deletions cut 8 bases from V and 11 bases from J, with 9 bases between. The CDR3 is 9 residues long. Germline V gene lookup returns CDR1 LNHDA and CDR2 SQIVND (reference sequence). The CDR3 spells CASGFSAFF. Here the CDR3 DNA reads TGTGCCAGTGGCTTTTCTGCTTTCTTT.

This clonotype was seen a handful of times. CDR3 amino acids: CASSLLRDRAYNEQFF. The DNA for the CDR3 is TGTGCCAGCAGTTTATTGAGGGACAGGGCTTACAATGAGCAGTTCTTC. The chain uses TRBV12-3 or TRBV12-4 and TRBJ2-1; 9 positions match TRBD1. The CDR3 totals 16 residues. The V segment lost 2 bases and the J segment 4 bases; nucleotides outside the gene matches: 6.

V gene TRBV5-1 combines with J gene TRBJ1-1; D not certain. Trimming took 3 bases from V and 8 from J, leaving 11 bases between them. The CDR3 runs 12 residues. Germline CDR1 reads SGHRS; CDR2 reads YFSETQ. The CDR3 DNA sequence: TGCGCCAGCAGCTCGGCTCCGCCGGAAGCTTTCTTT. This translates into CASSSAPPEAFF.

The chain has TRBV19 and TRBJ2-3, with D perhaps TRBD1 (7 bases). V shed 0 bases and J shed 2 bases, with 12 bases lying between them. The CDR3 consists of 16 residues. Germline assignment: CDR1 LNHDA and CDR2 SQIVND (reference sequence). The CDR3 DNA is TGTGCCAGTAGTATAGACGGCGGGACAGCCACAGATACGCAGTATTTT. It encodes CASSIDGGTATDTQYF.

Points on this clonotype: A much larger clone sits a single nucleotide away, making a read error possible. J is TRBJ2-1 and V is TRBV9; the D gene is possibly TRBD2 (6 bases). Trimming removed 3 bases from V and 0 bases from J, with 19 bases in between. Germline V lookup: CDR1 SGDLS, CDR2 YYNGEE. The CDR3 consists of 18 residues. CDR3 protein: CASSAVGGGLNSYNEQFF. The CDR3 nucleotides are TGTGCCAGCAGCGCAGTCGGGGGTGGCCTTAACTCCTACAATGAGCAGTTCTTC.

This clonotype appeared many times. J is TRBJ1-4 and V is TRBV7-9; 7 bases match TRBD1. Germline CDR1 reads SEHNR; CDR2 reads FQNEAQ (reference sequence). The CDR3 has 16 residues. The V segment lost 2 bases and the J segment 7 bases; nucleotides outside the gene matches: 10. CDR3 nucleotides: TGTGCCAGCAGCTTACTCACAGGGGCCCCTGGTGAAAAACTGTTTTTT. It yields the protein CASSLLTGAPGEKLFF.

This chain links TRBV14 with TRBJ2-1; D gene unclear. Per germline, CDR1 SGHDN and CDR2 FVKESK. CDR3 length equals 16 residues. The ends were cut back, 0 bases at V and 0 bases at J, with 9 bases in the middle. This chain's CDR3 is CASSQDLRSSYNEQFF. The CDR3 region has the DNA TGTGCCAGCAGCCAAGATCTTCGGAGCTCCTACAATGAGCAGTTCTTC.

In nucleotides, the CDR3 is TGTGCCAGCAGCTTAGGCCGGGCTCACTCTGGAAACACCATATATTTT. Encoded protein: CASSLGRAHSGNTIYF. The chain has TRBV7-2 and TRBJ1-3, with no clear D. V was pared by 1 base and J by 0 bases, with 10 bases between. This CDR3 region has 16 residues. Per germline, CDR1 SGHTA and CDR2 FQGNSA.

At least ten counts were recorded for this clonotype. The chain employs TRBV6-5 and TRBJ2-6, with 7 bases that match TRBD1. The CDR3 runs to 15 residues. Per the germline V gene, CDR1 is MNHEY and CDR2 is SVGAGI. V gave up 6 bases and J gave up 0 bases; unmatched junction bases: 2. As DNA, the CDR3 is TGTGCCAGCAGCCGGGACAGCTCTGGGGCCAACGTCCTGACTTTC. Translated, it gives CASSRDSSGANVLTF.

This rearrangement joins TRBV5-6 to TRBJ2-1; 7 nucleotides match TRBD2. V trimming: 1 base; J trimming: 3 bases; junction bases outside the gene matches: 1. The CDR3 spans 14 residues. The germline V gene has CDR1 SGHDT and CDR2 YYEEEE. The CDR3 DNA reads TGTGCCAGCAGCTTGCGGGGGGTCTACAATGAGCAGTTCTTC. Translated, it gives CASSLRGVYNEQFF.

This chain connects TRBV9 to TRBJ1-5, with TRBD1 as a possible D gene (5 bases). The V gene lost 3 bases and the J gene lost 2 bases, with 15 bases spanning the gap. Germline V lookup: CDR1 SGDLS, CDR2 YYNGEE. The CDR3 has 16 residues. The DNA of the CDR3 is TGTGCCAGCAGCGCTAACCATGGGGGTGGCAATCAGCCCCAGCATTTT. Translated: CASSANHGGGNQPQHF.